This entry is about one TCR beta chain. Its antigen remains undetermined. Just one base apart from a much larger clone, this may be a read error. This specimen comes from a study of molecular identifiers for immune sequencing clone quantification (dated by TCRdb to the late 2010s). Concerning the study at large: For a replicate experiment, RNA from about 20,000 or 100,000 naive CD8 T cells was divided into five aliquots, of which four were sequenced. This methods study used CD8 T cells to benchmark TCR RNA copy counting and molecular-identifier clustering-based TCR repertoire sequencing (MIDCIRS).

Libraries of naive CD8 T cells were built from around 20,000 to 990,000 sorted cells, with 10%, 30% or 50% of the purified RNA used. On a BD FACSAria II, naive CD8 T cells were FACS-sorted as CD8+CD4-CCR7+CD45RA+ and collected into RLT Plus buffer. Around 11 TCR copies' worth of Jurkat RNA were spiked into 20,000-1,000,000 naive CD8 T cell samples to test detection sensitivity. CD8 T cells were enriched using RosetteSep CD8+ T Cell Enrichment Cocktail and Ficoll-Paque, and the enriched cells then underwent ACK red cell lysis. Trimming at the junction amounts to 7 bases on V and 0 bases on J, and the germline ends lie 18 bases apart. The CDR3 spans 16 residues, from the cysteine through the phenylalanine. Solely the CDR3 DNA is kept, with 48 bases framed from the first base. Libraries were constructed by PCR. Sequencing was carried out with an Illumina HiSeq 4000. Bulk TCR libraries were made following a previously described method, with the TCR primers given in Table S5. Total RNA was purified with the Qiagen AllPrep DNA/RNA kit. Reads from multiple sequencing runs of the same library were pooled before analysis. As for the original processing: Reads were retained only if an exact TCR constant sequence was present, and the retained reads were trimmed to 150 nt and grouped according to their 12-nt molecular barcodes. Reads in each barcode group were sub-clustered using a 15% Levenshtein threshold, and a quality-weighted consensus sequence was built for each RNA molecule. Non-functional sequences were filtered out, along with any lower-count sequence sitting one edit away from another sequence. Based on a fit of two negative binomial distributions, barcode sub-clusters having less than 20% of the maximum read count were discarded. The public sequencing data were trimmed at Q25 with fastp and processed into clonotypes with MiXCR by TCRdb, which kept only in-frame beta chains. Duplicate CDR3 protein sequences are folded into a single record with the most common DNA and genes. The V and J calls and clone size come from TCRdb's table, not from the authors' own analysis. This sample has 60,000 to 65,000 distinct CDR3 sequences in its table, and 15% to 20% of those were observed once. The top ten clonotypes cover 1.4% of the sample.

Findings and caveats that apply to the study as a whole: In CMV-specific effector cells, clones with more than 20 RNA copies accounted for over 97% of molecules, whereas in naive cells such clones accounted for under 1%. Spiked-in Jurkat TCR RNA (approximately 10 copies' worth), which is not part of the donor repertoire, was contained in the naive libraries. When barcode sub-clustering was left out, chimeric consensus sequences inflated TCR diversity, with chimeras reaching as high as 47%. The sizes of highly expanded clones could end up underestimated when identical TCR molecules share a barcode. A single cell's worth of spiked-in Jurkat TCR RNA was reported detectable even among about 1.1 million naive CD8 T cells. Modeling estimated roughly 3 recovered TCR RNA copies per cell, compared with about 10 by digital PCR, which implies about 30% capture efficiency.

The chain joins TRBV12-3 or TRBV12-4 to TRBJ2-5, and the D gene may be TRBD2, 8 bases matching. The source of this sequence is a human donor in good health. Some libraries in this study had Jurkat cell RNA spiked in. The sample was naive CD8+ T cells from blood, with Jurkat cell RNA spiked in. According to the study, the label for this sample's cell subset or site signals: FACS-sorted CD8+CD4-CCR7+CD45RA+ naive T cells. The CDR3 reads CASTPGGLVDQETQYF. The base sequence is TGTGCCAGCACCCCAGGGGGACTAGTGGACCAAGAGACCCAGTACTTC.